The clone carrying this T cell receptor (beta chain) was seen once. The antigen is undetermined. Germline assignment: CDR1 LNHNV and CDR2 YYDKDF (reference sequence). The V end was cut by 2 bases, the J end by 2 bases, with 10 bases between. CDR3 size: 15 residues. These data belong to a study of cytomegalovirus exposure and HLA in healthy donors. Across the study: The same platform was used for the 130 or so validation repertoires as for the approximately 730 first-cohort repertoires, as reported in a later analysis. Study-level points and caveats: The classifier was said to identify cytomegalovirus status with high specificity and sensitivity. Generally TCR sequences proved uncommon, though certain public TCRs appeared in numerous donors. The TCR clusters that emerged in the first cohort tended, a later analysis found, to co-occur in the approximately 110 validation repertoires.

The assay was immunoSEQ multiplex PCR, and TCRdb's table has in-frame clones only and misses some. The sample shows 180,000 or so clones, about 86% of them seen only once. The source material was PBMCs. This sequence was found in a woman aged 25-40 years in good health and CMV-seronegative. The chain links TRBV15 to TRBJ1-5; weak D call: TRBD1 (5 bases). The CDR3 nucleotides are TGTGCCACCAGCAGAACTGGGGCAGGCAATCAGCCCCAGCATTTT. It is translated as CATSRTGAGNQPQHF.